The clone carrying this TCR beta chain was observed once. The data were taken from a study of blood T cell repertoires in COVID-19. Across the study: The United States, Italy and Spain supplied acute and convalescent COVID-19 samples. In each case, the material was cDNA or gDNA derived from T cells, B-cell-depleted T cells, or PBMCs.

The V end lost 4 bases, the J end lost 6 bases, and 17 bases lay between the germline ends. CDR1 and CDR2 from the germline V gene are MNHEY and SVGEGT. The CDR3 extends over 15 amino acids. In the original analysis: Estimation of nucleated cell counts relied on the amplification of reference gene primers. Assay: immunoSEQ multiplex PCR; the TCRdb copy retains only in-frame clones and omits some. The V and J calls and clone size were taken over from that table, and D and trimming were inferred from the DNA. The table has approximately 290,000 clones, roughly 91% seen once; the top ten hold around 0.84%.

The sequence came from a man aged 25 to 40 with acute or convalescent COVID-19. The J gene is TRBJ2-3, the V gene TRBV6-2 or TRBV6-3; a possible D gene is TRBD2 (5 bases). Sequencing input: peripheral blood. CDR3 sequence reads: CASSLPGIPTDTQYF. The CDR3 nucleotides are TGTGCCAGCAGTTTACCGGGAATCCCCACCGATACGCAGTATTTT.